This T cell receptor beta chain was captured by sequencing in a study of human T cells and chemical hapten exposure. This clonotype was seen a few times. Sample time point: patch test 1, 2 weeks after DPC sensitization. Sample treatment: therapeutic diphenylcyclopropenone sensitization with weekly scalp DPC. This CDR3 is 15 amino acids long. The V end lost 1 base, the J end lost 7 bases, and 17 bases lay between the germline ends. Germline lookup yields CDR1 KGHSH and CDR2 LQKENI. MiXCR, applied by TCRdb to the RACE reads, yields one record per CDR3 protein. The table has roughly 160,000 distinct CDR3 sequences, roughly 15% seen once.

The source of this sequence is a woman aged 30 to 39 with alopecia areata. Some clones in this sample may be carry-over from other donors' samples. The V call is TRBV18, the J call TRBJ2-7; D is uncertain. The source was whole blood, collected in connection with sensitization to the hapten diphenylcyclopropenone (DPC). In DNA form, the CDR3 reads TGTGCCAGCTCACCACGGGCAGACCTCTCCAGGGAGCAGTACTTC. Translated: CASSPRADLSREQYF.